This is a list of T cell receptor beta chains from one sample in a study of CXCR3-negative and CXCR3-positive naive CD8 T cells. For each CDR3 protein, TCRdb gives one entry from its re-call of the 5' RACE reads, without DNA. The listing records 150,000 to 180,000 distinct CDR3 sequences. The sample taken for sequencing was naive CXCR3+ CD8+ T cells from blood. These receptors were taken from a human donor in good health. Some clones in this sample may be carry-over from other donors' samples. The CDR3 runs from the conserved cysteine through the conserved F or W. Fields, in order: V gene, J gene, CDR3 protein.

>TRBV28|TRBJ1-3
CASSSVNTNTIYF
>TRBV7-9|TRBJ2-1
CASSPRDRDYNEQFF
>TRBV7-9|TRBJ2-7
CASSQNPNKSSYEQYF
>TRBV12-3/TRBV12-4|TRBJ2-1
CASSPLTRYHNEQFF
>TRBV29-1|TRBJ1-2
CSVDPPGWDGYTF
>TRBV29-1|TRBJ2-3
CSVPTGLIDTQYF
>TRBV20-1|TRBJ2-5
CSAGYWDSETQYF
>TRBV20-1|TRBJ2-7
CSALWTADGEQYF
>TRBV20-1|TRBJ2-1
CSAREAEAPYNEQFF
>TRBV20-1|TRBJ2-1
CSPKSDYRPLNEQFF
>TRBV29-1|TRBJ1-2
CSVPPLEEDYGYTF
>TRBV2|TRBJ2-3
CASSDPGGSTTDTQYF
>TRBV28|TRBJ2-1
CASSFSGQQFF
>TRBV2|TRBJ2-3
CASVVLGTDTQYF
>TRBV5-6|TRBJ2-1
CASSLGGTFYNEQFF
>TRBV4-1|TRBJ2-7
CASSQDFTYEQYF
>TRBV12-3/TRBV12-4|TRBJ1-5
CASRQGRQNQPQHF
>TRBV29-1|TRBJ1-2
CSVEDRVDYGYTF
>TRBV5-1|TRBJ2-7
CASSLGMSYEQYF
>TRBV6-5|TRBJ2-5
CASSYSTGGGGSSQETQYF
>TRBV7-8|TRBJ1-1
CASSLQAGGAEAFF
>TRBV7-7|TRBJ2-3
CASSLGGPEGTDTQYF
>TRBV6-2/TRBV6-3|TRBJ2-1
CASSRETSYNEQFF
>TRBV10-2|TRBJ2-7
CASSEPGLAGFYEQYF
>TRBV4-1|TRBJ1-1
CASSLTGTGWTEAFF
>TRBV5-5|TRBJ2-1
CASSLAGWTGNNEQFF
>TRBV29-1|TRBJ1-1
CSVQVMNTDAFF
>TRBV7-9|TRBJ1-5
CASSPGQYQPQHF
>TRBV25-1|TRBJ1-2
CASSELGLTYGYTF
>TRBV4-3|TRBJ1-2
CASSPDRGNYGYTF
>TRBV20-1|TRBJ1-1
CSARPPGNTEAFF
>TRBV5-1|TRBJ2-7
CASSLNWDPTYEQYF
>TRBV5-1|TRBJ1-1
CASSLSGGSTEAFF
>TRBV7-8|TRBJ2-1
CASSLDGRGRWSNEQFF
>TRBV7-7|TRBJ2-5
CASSLYRGQETQYF
>TRBV7-2|TRBJ2-1
CASSLEAGGTLLQSSYNEQFF